Sequencing of this T cell receptor beta chain was carried out in a study of CXCR3-negative and CXCR3-positive naive CD8 T cells. Overall study findings and caveats: The study found CXCR3 expression partially decreased after cryopreservation and ran most assays on fresh PBMCs. TRB CDR3s of CXCR3-positive naive cells were more hydrophobic than those of CXCR3-negative naive cells.

Germline CDR1 SQVTM, CDR2 ANQGSEA. The CDR3 is 13 amino acids. Turning to this clonotype: No antigen is known for it.

Investigators sorted each CD8+ T cell subset in triplicate, taking approximately 300,000 cells each time. 5' RACE that incorporated UMI labels was used to prepare the TRB cDNA libraries. TCRdb reprocessed the 5' RACE reads, with one entry per CDR3 protein and no DNA. The sample has around 63,000 distinct CDR3 sequences, and its top ten clones hold around 5%. This TCR was recovered from a human donor in good health. Some clones in this sample may be carry-over from other donors' samples. The chain couples TRBV29-1 to TRBJ2-1; there is no DNA to check the TCRdb D call of TRBD1. Sequencing was carried out using naive CXCR3+ CD8+ T cells from blood. Subset given: CD45RO-CCR7+CD27+CD95- naive CD8+ T cells expressing CXCR3 (TNR3+). The CDR3 here is CSVGPGSYNEQFF.